The next 25 T cell receptor beta chains were all read from a single sample in a study of metastatic and nonmetastatic thyroid tumors. With MiXCR, TCRdb called clones anew from the PCR reads. The table includes about 37,000 clones, around 27% detected once. Before thyroid surgery, none of the patients had received any treatment. The sequencing sample was made of blood. These receptors all come from a male donor with papillary thyroid cancer or a benign thyroid nodule (not recorded which). Some clones in this sample may be carry-over from other donors' samples.

In this sample, this clone turned up a few times. The rearrangement joins TRBV28 to TRBJ2-1; 10 nucleotides agree with TRBD2. The germline CDR1 and CDR2 sequences are MDHEN and SYDVKM. The CDR3 loop spans 17 amino acids. V gave up 7 bases and J gave up 4 bases; unmatched junction bases: 13. The CDR3 region has the DNA TGTGCCAGCATTTTCCTCTGGACTAGCGGTTCGTACAATGAGCAGTTCTTC. This codes for CASIFLWTSGSYNEQFF.

The chain links TRBV28 to TRBJ1-5; no reliable D call. Trimming stripped 6 bases from V and 10 bases from J, with 10 bases between. The CDR3 extends over 11 amino acids. Germline V gene data show CDR1 as MDHEN and CDR2 as SYDVKM. CDR3 sequence reads: CASRGMDPQHF. CDR3 bases: TGTGCCAGCAGGGGGATGGATCCCCAGCATTTT.

V and J are TRBV11-2 and TRBJ1-2; the D gene is possibly TRBD1 (5 bases). The V end was cut by 5 bases, the J end by 6 bases, with 19 bases between. CDR1 is SGHAT and CDR2 is FQNNGV in the germline V gene. This CDR3 spans 15 amino acids. The CDR3 DNA follows: TGTGCCAGCAGCACTCACGGGGGTCTCAAGGATGGCTACACCTTC. Amino acid sequence: CASSTHGGLKDGYTF.

The chain carries TRBV6-1 and TRBJ2-1; D might be TRBD2 (5 bases). Trimming cost V 3 bases and J 5 bases, with 14 bases left between them. The CDR3 is 15 amino acids. Germline assignment: CDR1 MNHNS and CDR2 SASEGT. The CDR3 region has the DNA TGTGCCAGCAGTGAGCGGCTAGCATCAAACAATGAGCAGTTCTTC. It is translated as CASSERLASNNEQFF.

The genes are TRBV6-5 and TRBJ1-6, with D possibly matching TRBD1 (5 bases). This CDR3 has 16 residues. Germline CDR1 reads MNHEY; CDR2 reads SVGAGI. V gave up 2 bases and J gave up 0 bases, with 8 bases separating them. In DNA form, the CDR3 reads TGTGCCAGCAGTTACGGGGGAAGCTCCTATAATTCACCCCTCCACTTT. It codes for CASSYGGSSYNSPLHF.

This clone was counted between two and nine times. This chain joins TRBV12-3 or TRBV12-4 and TRBJ2-2; D is undetermined. The CDR3 extends over 14 amino acids. The ends were cut back, 8 bases at V and 6 bases at J, with 16 bases in the middle. The chain's CDR3 is CASGIRVRSGELFF. CDR3 nucleotides: TGTGCCAGCGGTATTAGGGTTCGGTCCGGGGAGCTGTTTTTT.

This chain connects TRBV19 to TRBJ1-1; D perhaps matches TRBD1 (5 bases). The V and J ends lost 5 bases and 5 bases respectively, with 12 bases between them. CDR3 length: 13 amino acids. The germline gives CDR1 LNHDA, CDR2 SQIVND (reference sequence). The CDR3 region has the DNA TGTGCCAGTAGTTGGGGGGGACGAACTGAAGCTTTCTTT. It codes for CASSWGGRTEAFF.

In this sample, this clone turned up many times. The chain uses TRBV4-1 and TRBJ2-3; a weak D match, TRBD1 (6 bases). The CDR3 has 16 amino acids. Germline V gene data show CDR1 as MGHRA and CDR2 as YSYEKL. Trimming removed 3 bases from V and 4 bases from J, with 17 bases in between. CDR3 sequence (DNA): TGCGCCAGCAGCCAGCGGGCAGGGGCGATTGCAGATACGCAGTATTTT. It codes for CASSQRAGAIADTQYF.

This chain connects TRBV9 to TRBJ2-6; TRBD1 or TRBD2 may be the D gene (5 bases each). The CDR3 is 16 amino acids. Per germline, CDR1 SGDLS and CDR2 YYNGEE. V lost 4 bases and J lost 6, with 17 bases in between. CDR3 nucleotide sequence: TGTGCCAGCAGCCCCTTAGGGACCTTTGTGGCCAACGTCCTGACTTTC. This codes for CASSPLGTFVANVLTF.

This clone has a handful of counts. This chain joins TRBV6-2 or TRBV6-3 and TRBJ2-7; 7 bases are a match to TRBD2. The CDR3 extends over 13 amino acids. J gave up 7 bases and V 7 bases, and 10 bases lay outside the gene matches. The germline CDR1 and CDR2 sequences are MNHEY and SVGEGT. As DNA, the CDR3 is TGTGCCAGCACCCGGACTAGGGTGGAGGAGCAGTACTTC. Protein product: CASTRTRVEEQYF.

Many counts were recorded for this clone. This chain links TRBV7-9 with TRBJ2-3, with 14 bases identical to TRBD2. CDR3 size: 21 residues. CDR1 is SEHNR and CDR2 is FQNEAQ in the germline V gene (reference sequence). The ends lost 5 bases at V and 2 bases at J; junction bases unmatched: 18. The DNA for the CDR3 is TGTGCCAGCAGCGCCCTTCCGGGACAGGGGACTAGCGGGGGATCCACAGATACGCAGTATTTT. Translation: CASSALPGQGTSGGSTDTQYF.

This clone is medium-sized within its sample. The chain recombines TRBV12-3 or TRBV12-4 with TRBJ2-1, with D perhaps matching TRBD2 (5 bases). The CDR3 is 12 amino acids. Trimming took 8 bases from V and 10 from J, leaving 15 bases between them. The CDR3 region is CASLGGWSEQFF. CDR3 bases: TGTGCCAGCCTCGGAGGTTGGTCAGAGCAGTTCTTC.

Worth noting for this clone: Its ends do not fully match the called genes, so a read error is possible. V and J are TRBV4-1 and TRBJ1-6, with D hard to call. This CDR3 is 15 amino acids long. Germline CDR1 is MGHRA and CDR2 is YSYEKL. CDR3 bases: TGCGCCAGCAGCCACTCGCAATCCTATAATTCACCTCTCCACTTT. It encodes CASSHSQSYNSPLHF.

V gene TRBV5-1 combines with J gene TRBJ1-3; no reliable D call. The CDR3 is 14 residues long. The germline V and J ends were trimmed by 4 bases and 0 bases, with 8 bases remaining between them. CDR1 is SGHRS, CDR2 YFSETQ, per germline. In DNA form, the CDR3 reads TGCGCCAGCAGCCCCGAAGGCTCTGGAAACACCATATATTTT. It is translated as CASSPEGSGNTIYF.

The V and J genes are TRBV20-1 and TRBJ2-7, with no clear D. V was cut by 8 bases and J by 1 base, with 9 bases left in between. CDR1 and CDR2 (germline): DFQATT, SNEGSKA (reference sequence). The length of the CDR3 is 11 residues. CDR3: CSLGLSYEQYF. The CDR3 DNA is TGCAGTCTAGGGCTTTCCTACGAGCAGTACTTC.

This clone was detected only a few times. The CDR3 sequence: CASSRQPGDEQYF. Here the CDR3 DNA reads TGCGCCAGCTCCCGACAGCCAGGCGACGAGCAGTACTTC. This chain links TRBV10-1 with TRBJ2-7; a weak D match, TRBD1 (5 bases). The CDR3 spans 13 residues. Deletions cut 8 bases from V and 5 bases from J, with 16 bases between. CDR1 is WNHNN, CDR2 SYGVQD, per germline (reference sequence).

This clone was seen more than once but under ten times. The chain is built from TRBV6-4 and TRBJ2-2; TRBD2 agrees at 9 bases. V dropped 6 bases and J dropped 2; count of bases not matched to a gene: 7. This CDR3 region has 16 residues. Germline V gene sequence: CDR1 MRHNA, CDR2 SNTAGT. The DNA of the CDR3 is TGTGCCAGCAGCCTAGCGGGACTGCCCAACACCGGGGAGCTGTTTTTT. Translating gives CASSLAGLPNTGELFF.

The V and J genes are TRBV6-1 and TRBJ2-1; weak D call: TRBD2 (5 bases). The CDR3 contains 11 residues. With 7 bases removed from V and 7 bases from J, the gap between germline ends came to 8 bases. Germline CDR1 MNHNS, CDR2 SASEGT. The CDR3: CASKSGNEQFF. The CDR3 DNA sequence: TGTGCCAGCAAGAGCGGAAATGAGCAGTTCTTC.

The J gene is TRBJ2-7, the V gene TRBV27, with 10 bases identical to TRBD2. Germline V gives CDR1 MNHEY, CDR2 SMNVEV (reference sequence). The CDR3 spans 16 residues. The J segment lost 0 bases and the V segment lost 6 bases, leaving 8 bases of the junction unmatched. DNA of the CDR3: TGTGCCAGCAGCTCCGGGACTAGCGCATACTCCTACGAGCAGTACTTC. Amino acids: CASSSGTSAYSYEQYF.

The rearrangement uses TRBV5-1 and TRBJ2-7; either TRBD1 or TRBD2 may supply D (5 bases each). Trimming removed 0 bases from V and 4 bases from J, with 14 bases in between. Germline loops: CDR1 SGHRS, CDR2 YFSETQ. The CDR3 consists of 15 residues. In DNA form, the CDR3 reads TGCGCCAGCAGCTTGGGGGACCTCGAGGTTTACGAGCAGTACTTC. This gives the protein CASSLGDLEVYEQYF.

This clone was recorded many times. This chain uses TRBV6-5 with TRBJ2-1; 11 bases are shared with TRBD1. Germline V gives CDR1 MNHEY, CDR2 SVGAGI. V shed 0 bases, J shed 6 bases, and the junction held 1 base outside the gene matches. This CDR3 spans 15 amino acids. The CDR3 DNA is TGTGCCAGCAGTTACTCCGGGACAGGGGGCAATGAGCAGTTCTTC. Translated: CASSYSGTGGNEQFF.

The chain's CDR3 is CASSRRLIHGYTF. For the CDR3, the DNA is TGTGCCAGCAGCCGACGACTTATTCATGGCTACACCTTC. V is TRBV14 and J is TRBJ1-2; unclear D gene. Germline V CDR1 and CDR2: SGHDN, FVKESK. Trimming pared 4 bases from V and 6 bases from J, leaving 12 bases between. This CDR3 comprises 13 residues.

This rearrangement joins TRBV7-2 to TRBJ2-1; 9 bases align to TRBD2. Germline V gene sequence: CDR1 SGHTA, CDR2 FQGNSA. The trim removed 2 bases at V and 2 bases at J, leaving 10 bases unmatched. This CDR3 is built from 18 residues. This CDR3 is CASSLPLLAGSAYNEQFF. DNA of the CDR3: TGTGCCAGCAGCTTACCCCTACTAGCGGGTTCTGCCTACAATGAGCAGTTCTTC.

The sample holds many counts of this clone. The V gene is TRBV20-1, the J gene TRBJ2-1; 13 positions match TRBD2. CDR1 and CDR2 from the germline V gene are DFQATT and SNEGSKA (reference sequence). There are 15 residues in the CDR3. Germline trimming cut 5 bases from V and 5 bases from J; bases unmatched to any gene: 6. The CDR3 is CSALLAGGPNNEQFF. The CDR3 nucleotides are TGCAGTGCTCTACTAGCGGGAGGGCCTAACAATGAGCAGTTCTTC.

The chain has TRBV5-1 and TRBJ2-2; 8 nucleotides align to TRBD1. The length of the CDR3 is 15 residues. Trimming at V came to 2 bases and at J to 7 bases, leaving 7 bases not matched to a gene. Germline V gene sequence: CDR1 SGHRS, CDR2 YFSETQ. The CDR3 nucleotides are TGCGCCAGCAGCTTTGCAGGGGGCGATGTCGGGGAGCTGTTTTTT. Protein product: CASSFAGGDVGELFF.